A selection of T cell receptor beta chains follows, all from one sample in a study of regulatory T cells in long-lasting Graves disease. TCRdb independently ran MiXCR on the multiplex PCR reads; one entry per CDR3 protein. The data hold approximately 440,000 distinct CDR3 sequences, with roughly a quarter observed a single time. The input for sequencing was peripheral blood mononuclear cells (PBMCs), taken when the disease was refractory, from a patient treated with antithyroid drugs. The source is a female donor with Graves disease. CDR3s include the opening cysteine and the closing phenylalanine or tryptophan.

J | V | CDR3
TRBJ1-5 | TRBV28 | CASSPLGQNNQPQHF
TRBJ1-2 | TRBV7-2 | CASSLDLGRGRNYGYTF
TRBJ2-2 | TRBV5-6 | CASSLDGRTGELFF
TRBJ2-7 | TRBV28 | CASNSGTGVIYEQYF
TRBJ1-6 | TRBV3-1 | CASSRGQTNSPLHF
TRBJ2-7 | TRBV4-1 | CASSQDPGTGFSIEQYF
TRBJ1-5 | TRBV7-2 | CASSLADRGGQPQHF
TRBJ2-7 | TRBV11-3 | CASSLDHRTSGRAFNEQYF
TRBJ2-2 | TRBV19 | CASSITGSTGELFF
TRBJ2-7 | TRBV28 | CASSSGGTGAQEQYF
TRBJ2-5 | TRBV20-1 | CTLSEGAGTQYF
TRBJ2-3 | TRBV2 | CASSGQRGSTDTQYF
TRBJ1-4 | TRBV5-5 | CASSLGLGEKLFF
TRBJ2-2 | TRBV6-1 | CASIVQGLNTGELFF
TRBJ1-6 | TRBV20-1 | CSARPSGVSGSPLHF
TRBJ1-2 | TRBV19 | CASSTPARAHGYTF
TRBJ2-4 | TRBV4-3 | CASSQGLSAGGLKDIQYF
TRBJ1-2 | TRBV14 | CASSQDQGGSRPSSGYTF
TRBJ1-1 | TRBV4-2 | CASSQKTGQNTEAFF
TRBJ2-7 | TRBV3-1 | CASSQKGSGPRHYEQYF
TRBJ2-6 | TRBV11-1 | CASSLRRASGANVLTF
TRBJ1-5 | TRBV5-8 | CASTLSAGAVQPQHF
TRBJ2-2 | TRBV7-9 | CASSFSGKNTGELFF
TRBJ2-7 | TRBV5-1 | CASSTGQGYEQYF
TRBJ2-6 | TRBV20-1 | CSAISGRSGANVLTF
TRBJ2-6 | TRBV2 | CASERELAGSGANVLTF
TRBJ1-6 | TRBV3-1 | CASSQGLDNSPLHF
TRBJ2-2 | TRBV2 | CASSVGRAGELFF
TRBJ1-1 | TRBV28 | CASTFLGTEAFF
TRBJ1-4 | TRBV19 | CASGFAGQINEKLFF
TRBJ2-3 | TRBV19 | CASSKSGSGTDTQYF
TRBJ2-2 | TRBV10-3 | CAISETTWTAGELFF
TRBJ2-7 | TRBV24-1 | CATSGETGENEQYF
TRBJ1-5 | TRBV7-9 | CASSLGQGADQPQHF
TRBJ1-5 | TRBV27 | CASSSAEKTNQPQHF